The 23 T cell receptor beta chains given below trace back to one sample, sequenced in a study of cytomegalovirus exposure and HLA in healthy donors. With 60 Vbeta and 13 Jbeta primers, the PCR was carried out. This table comes from immunoSEQ multiplex PCR, and its TCRdb copy is limited to in-frame clones, with some not included. The repertoire holds tens of thousands of clones, with 65% to 70% as singletons. The specimen was PBMCs. These receptors were taken from a man aged 35 to 55 in good health and CMV-seropositive.

The sample holds a few counts of this clone. V usage is TRBV5-4 and J usage is TRBJ1-4; D gene ambiguous. Trimming pared 0 bases from V and 3 bases from J, leaving 6 bases between. Per germline, CDR1 SGHNT and CDR2 YYREEE (reference sequence). The CDR3 has 14 amino acids. The CDR3 bases are TGTGCCAGCAGCTTGGACAGTTCTAATGAAAAACTGTTTTTT. Translating it yields CASSLDSSNEKLFF.

The chain couples TRBV4-1 to TRBJ1-2; D is unclear. Trimming took off 1 base at V and 1 base at J, with 13 bases between the two ends. Germline values: CDR1 MGHRA, CDR2 YSYEKL. This CDR3 is built from 16 residues. The CDR3 DNA sequence: TGCGCCAGCAGCCAAGGCCCCGCAGAAGTTAACTATGGCTACACCTTC. Its protein product is CASSQGPAEVNYGYTF.

The rearrangement links TRBV7-2 to TRBJ1-2; D unresolved. Germline V gene data show CDR1 as SGHTA and CDR2 as FQGNSA. CDR3 length: 13 amino acids. The V gene lost 0 bases and the J gene lost 6 bases, with 8 bases spanning the gap. CDR3 DNA: TGTGCCAGCAGCTTAGCTGGCTTTAATGGCTACACCTTC. Its protein product is CASSLAGFNGYTF.

The chain employs TRBV9 and TRBJ2-2, with TRBD2 matching 10 bases. Germline loops: CDR1 SGDLS, CDR2 YYNGEE. This CDR3 region has 16 residues. Losses at the gene ends were 3 bases for V and 3 bases for J; bases not matched to a gene: 5. The CDR3 DNA reads TGTGCCAGCAGCGCGCTAGCGGGGGCGGACACCGGGGAGCTGTTTTTT. Translated, it gives CASSALAGADTGELFF.

This clone was seen just once. The chain couples TRBV5-1 to TRBJ2-7, with D uncertain. The CDR3 is 12 amino acids. V was pared by 0 bases and J by 6 bases, with 7 bases between. CDR1 and CDR2 from the germline V gene are SGHRS and YFSETQ. The CDR3 sequence: CASSLGAREQYF. Here the CDR3 DNA reads TGCGCCAGCAGCTTGGGGGCGCGCGAGCAGTACTTC.

The chain carries TRBV5-5 and TRBJ2-3, with TRBD2 as a possible D gene (5 bases). The length of the CDR3 is 13 residues. With 5 bases removed from V and 5 bases from J, the gap between germline ends came to 12 bases. From germline, CDR1 is SGHKS and CDR2 YYEKEE (reference sequence). For the CDR3, the DNA is TGTGCCAGCAGTCGGGGTGATAGAGATACGCAGTATTTT. The encoded protein is CASSRGDRDTQYF.

The gene calls are TRBV5-4 and TRBJ1-2; no clear D. The germline V gene encodes CDR1 SGHNT and CDR2 YYREEE (reference sequence). There are 14 residues in the CDR3. With 0 bases removed from V and 8 bases from J, the gap between germline ends came to 14 bases. The CDR3 region has the DNA TGTGCCAGCAGCTTGGTCCCTGTCAGCGGGGGCTACACCTTC. It translates to CASSLVPVSGGYTF. The full variable domain, with the rest looked up from reference TRBV5-4 and TRBJ1-2, is ETGVTQSPTHLIKTRGQQVTLRCSSQSGHNTVSWYQQALGQGPQFIFQYYREEENGRGNFPPRFSGLQFPNYSSELNVNALELDDSALYLCASSLVPVSGGYTFGSGTRLTVV.

This clone appeared a few times. V and J are TRBV6-1 and TRBJ2-3; a weak D match, TRBD2 (6 bases). Germline loops: CDR1 MNHNS, CDR2 SASEGT. The germline V and J ends were trimmed by 5 bases and 1 base, with 10 bases remaining between them. The CDR3 spans 14 residues. The CDR3 spells CASSRTTGTDTQYF. CDR3 in DNA: TGTGCCAGCAGTCGGACTACAGGCACAGATACGCAGTATTTT.

This chain's CDR3 is CASSPRDSSNTEAFF. CDR3 sequence (DNA): TGTGCCAGCAGCCCCCGGGACAGCTCTAACACTGAAGCTTTCTTT. This chain links TRBV7-9 with TRBJ1-1; 7 bases map to TRBD1. The CDR3 runs to 15 residues. Germline CDR1 reads SEHNR; CDR2 reads FQNEAQ (reference sequence). The V gene end was trimmed by 5 bases and the J gene end by 2 bases; junction bases not matched to a gene: 8.

CDR3 sequence (DNA): TGCGCCAGCAGCCCCGGGGCGGGGGTCGTGGAAAAACTGTTTTTT. Translating it yields CASSPGAGVVEKLFF. This chain uses TRBV5-1 with TRBJ1-4; possibly TRBD1 for D (5 bases). CDR3 length equals 15 residues. Germline V lookup: CDR1 SGHRS, CDR2 YFSETQ. V lost 4 bases to trimming and J lost 8 bases, with 18 bases between them.

The chain has TRBV13 and TRBJ1-2, with D unresolved. Trimming stripped 10 bases from V and 4 bases from J, with 10 bases between. CDR3 size: 11 residues. Germline CDR1 PRHDT, CDR2 FYEKMQ (reference sequence). CDR3 nucleotide sequence: TGTGCCACCGGAGTGGGCTATGGCTACACCTTC. Its protein is CATGVGYGYTF.

This clone was recorded a few times. V gene TRBV5-4 combines with J gene TRBJ2-3; unclear D gene. Germline V lookup: CDR1 SGHNT, CDR2 YYREEE (reference sequence). The CDR3 has 15 residues. The V and J ends lost 2 bases and 1 base respectively, with 11 bases between them. CDR3 sequence (DNA): TGTGCCAGCAGCTTCTTCCTAGTAGGCACAGATACGCAGTATTTT. As protein: CASSFFLVGTDTQYF.

This clone was seen more than once but under ten times. V usage is TRBV28 and J usage is TRBJ1-5; D call uncertain. Germline assignment: CDR1 MDHEN and CDR2 SYDVKM. The CDR3 sequence is 16 residues long. The ends were cut back, 5 bases at V and 0 bases at J, with 14 bases in the middle. DNA for the CDR3: TGTGCCAGCAGTAAGGAGGGCGGGTATAGCAATCAGCCCCAGCATTTT. The encoded protein is CASSKEGGYSNQPQHF.

J is TRBJ2-7 and V is TRBV6-1; D not resolved. This CDR3 is built from 11 residues. Between the trimmed V and J ends, which lost 2 bases and 5 bases, there was a span of 4 bases. Germline CDR1 MNHNS, CDR2 SASEGT. The CDR3: CASSEWHEQYF. Here the CDR3 DNA reads TGTGCCAGCAGTGAATGGCACGAGCAGTACTTC.

The chain recombines TRBV10-1 with TRBJ2-7; possibly TRBD2 for D (5 bases). This CDR3 contains 13 residues. Germline V gives CDR1 WNHNN, CDR2 SYGVQD (reference sequence). Trimming shortened V by 6 bases and J by 3 bases, and 12 bases separated the two germline ends. The CDR3 loop is CASRAGQNYEQYF. DNA for the CDR3: TGCGCCAGCAGGGCGGGTCAAAACTACGAGCAGTACTTC.

The chain employs TRBV5-1 and TRBJ1-2, with 8 bases that match TRBD1. CDR3 length: 15 amino acids. Trimming removed 4 bases from V and 8 bases from J; junction bases left unmatched: 13. Germline V gene sequence: CDR1 SGHRS, CDR2 YFSETQ. CDR3 in amino acids: CASSLGTGPLEGYTF. In nucleotides, the CDR3 is TGCGCCAGCAGCCTGGGGACAGGCCCTTTAGAAGGCTACACCTTC. Full variable domain (outside the CDR3, taken from reference TRBV5-1 and TRBJ1-2): KAGVTQTPRYLIKTRGQQVTLSCSPISGHRSVSWYQQTPGQGLQFLFEYFSETQRNKGNFPGRFSGRQFSNSRSEMNVSTLELGDSALYLCASSLGTGPLEGYTFGSGTRLTVV.

The chain uses TRBV30 and TRBJ1-6; no firm D call. V lost 4 bases and J lost 7, with 14 bases in between. Germline CDR1 and CDR2: GTSNPN and SVGIG (reference sequence). The CDR3 contains 14 residues. The CDR3 region is CAWNLVPQNSPLHF. CDR3 DNA: TGTGCCTGGAATCTTGTCCCCCAGAATTCACCCCTCCACTTT. The entire variable domain, with the rest obtained from reference TRBV30 and TRBJ1-6, is as follows: SQTIHQWPATLVQPVGSPLSLECTVEGTSNPNLYWYRQAAGRGLQLLFYSVGIGQISSEVPQNLSASRPQDRQFILSSKKLLLSDSGFYLCAWNLVPQNSPLHFGNGTRLTVT.

The chain carries TRBV19 and TRBJ1-4; unclear D gene. CDR3 length: 13 amino acids. The germline CDR1 and CDR2 sequences are LNHDA and SQIVND (reference sequence). The V end lost 7 bases, the J end lost 7 bases, and 13 bases lay between the germline ends. In DNA, the CDR3 is TGTGCCAGTAACACGAGGCCGGGTGAAAAACTGTTTTTT. Protein product: CASNTRPGEKLFF.

The chain employs TRBV4-1 and TRBJ2-3; 11 bases line up with TRBD1. This CDR3 region has 16 residues. With V trimmed by 3 bases and J by 0 bases, 2 bases remained unmatched. Germline lookup yields CDR1 MGHRA and CDR2 YSYEKL. As DNA, the CDR3 is TGCGCCAGCAGCCAGGGGGACAGGGGGAGCACAGATACGCAGTATTTT. Its protein product is CASSQGDRGSTDTQYF.

This clone was counted a single time. The genes are TRBV21-1 and TRBJ2-2; TRBD2 is the table's D call, not checked against the DNA. TRBV21-1 is a pseudogene. The CDR3 extends over 18 amino acids. As DNA, the CDR3 is TGTGCCAGCAGCAAAGTAGGGGCTAAGGGACTTAATACCGGGGAGCTGTTTTTT. It translates to CASSKVGAKGLNTGELFF.

In regard to this clone: Germline and junction disagree at one end, which may indicate a read error. The chain uses TRBV2 and TRBJ2-7, with TRBD2 as a possible D gene (6 bases). The CDR3 spans 10 residues. Germline lookup yields CDR1 SNHLY and CDR2 FYNNEI. CDR3 DNA: TGTGCCAGCAGTGGCGGGGCTACAAACTTC. This translates into CASSGGATNF.

J is TRBJ2-3 and V is TRBV5-4; D unresolved. The germline gives CDR1 SGHNT, CDR2 YYREEE (reference sequence). Trimming cost V 0 bases and J 1 base, with 9 bases left between them. CDR3 length: 15 amino acids. CDR3 nucleotides: TGTGCCAGCAGCTTGGGGAGCCTCCGCACAGATACGCAGTATTTT. Protein: CASSLGSLRTDTQYF.

The chain recombines TRBV27 with TRBJ1-6; a weak D match, TRBD1 (6 bases). This CDR3 has 18 amino acids. Germline CDR1 reads MNHEY; CDR2 reads SMNVEV (reference sequence). The V end lost 2 bases, the J end lost 9 bases, and 23 bases lay between the germline ends. CDR3 protein: CASSLDTSAGVRGSPLHF. CDR3 in DNA: TGTGCCAGCAGTTTAGACACATCAGCAGGGGTACGTGGTTCACCCCTCCACTTT.